The TCR beta chain described here comes from a study of blood T cell repertoires in COVID-19. This clone has only a few counts. V was shortened by 6 bases and J by 7 bases, with 12 bases between the two germline ends. This CDR3 contains 13 residues. Germline CDR1 and CDR2: MNHNY and SVGAGI (reference sequence). Some clones are missing from TCRdb's copy, which holds only in-frame ones; the method was immunoSEQ multiplex PCR. The data show about 100,000 clones, more than 75% seen once. Sequencing was done on a sample of peripheral blood. This rearrangement joins TRBV6-6 to TRBJ2-2; TRBD2 might be the D (6 bases). The receptor was derived from a woman aged 25 to 39 with acute or convalescent COVID-19. This chain's CDR3 is CASSIRESGELFF. The CDR3 DNA sequence: TGTGCCAGCAGCATACGGGAGAGCGGGGAGCTGTTTTTT.